A selection of T cell receptor beta chains follows, all from one sample in a study of molecular identifiers for immune sequencing clone quantification. One entry per CDR3 protein, called by TCRdb with MiXCR from the PCR reads. Of about 67,000 distinct CDR3 sequences detected, less than 20% appear once; the ten largest clones hold approximately 1.5%. The sequenced sample was naive CD8+ T cells from blood, with Jurkat cell RNA spiked in. The receptors here all came from a human donor in good health. Some libraries in this study had Jurkat cell RNA spiked in. The CDR3 runs from the conserved cysteine through the conserved F or W. Fields, in order: J gene, V gene, clone size, D gene, CDR3 DNA, CDR3 protein. The D gene is left open where the match is weak. Expanded clones are given a class, and other clones once, few, many or no size at all.

>TRBJ1-1|TRBV10-3|many|-
TGTGCCATCAGTGAGAGAGTAGGCGACATGAACACTGAAGCTTTCTTT
CAISERVGDMNTEAFF
>TRBJ2-3|TRBV9|many|-
TGTGCCAGCACGGGGAACGGCGCTACGCAGTATTTT
CASTGNGATQYF
>TRBJ1-1|TRBV7-9|many|TRBD1
TGTGCCAGCAGCATGGGGACAGGGAATCCCGAGGCTTTCTTT
CASSMGTGNPEAFF
>TRBJ1-5|TRBV15|many|TRBD1
TGTGCCACCAGCACAAAACCGGGACAGGGGTATCAGCCCCAGCATTTT
CATSTKPGQGYQPQHF
>TRBJ2-3|TRBV4-3|many|-
TGCGCCAGCAGCCAAGATACAGGGATCACAGATACGCAGTATTTT
CASSQDTGITDTQYF
>TRBJ2-3|TRBV19|many|-
TGTGCCAGTAGTCCACTCCGACAGGATAAGGGGGCAGATACGCAGTATTTT
CASSPLRQDKGADTQYF
>TRBJ1-4|TRBV11-2|-|-
TGTGCCAGCAGTTTCCGGGCCGGGGAAAAACTGTTTTTT
CASSFRAGEKLFF
>TRBJ1-1|TRBV27|many|-
TGTGCCAGCAGTTTATTGGGGGGGTGGACTGAAGCTTTCTTT
CASSLLGGWTEAFF
>TRBJ2-5|TRBV6-2/TRBV6-3|many|TRBD2
TGTGCCAGCAGTTCAAAGCGGGAGGGCCACCAAGAGACCCAGTACTTC
CASSSKREGHQETQYF
>TRBJ2-1|TRBV4-3|few|-
TGCGCCAGCAGCCAAGTTCAGGGATACTGCAATGAGCAGTCCTTC
CASSQVQGYCNEQSF
>TRBJ1-2|TRBV7-9|many|-
TGTGCCAGCAGTCTAGCAAGGACAATAGATGGCTACACCTTC
CASSLARTIDGYTF
>TRBJ2-3|TRBV7-2|medium-sized|TRBD2
TGTGCCAGCAGCCCCAGCGGGACTGATACGCAGTATTTT
CASSPSGTDTQYF
>TRBJ2-1|TRBV7-6|few|-
TGTGCCAGCAGCTTAGGTGTCGGGCGGAACCCTTACAATGAGCAGTTCTTC
CASSLGVGRNPYNEQFF
>TRBJ1-5|TRBV6-6|many|-
TGTGCCAGCAGTTTATCGGTTCGACGGGATCAGCCCCAGCATTTT
CASSLSVRRDQPQHF
>TRBJ2-3|TRBV4-3|many|TRBD2
TGCGCCAGCAGCCAAGTAACTAGCGGGAGCCCTGGAGATACGCAGTATTTT
CASSQVTSGSPGDTQYF
>TRBJ2-3|TRBV19|-|-
TGTGCCAGTAATCCACTCCGACAGGATAAGGAGGCAGATACGCAGTATTTT
CASNPLRQDKEADTQYF
>TRBJ2-1|TRBV20-1|many|-
TGCAGTGCTAGACTTGGACAGTCCTACAATGAGCAGTTCTTC
CSARLGQSYNEQFF
>TRBJ2-7|TRBV7-9|once|TRBD2
TGTGCCAGCAGCACTATAGCGGGGGAACACTCCTACGAGCGGTGCTTC
CASSTIAGEHSYERCF
>TRBJ2-7|TRBV29-1|many|-
TGCAGCGTTTTAGGAGAGAGGGGCTACGAGCAGTACTTC
CSVLGERGYEQYF
>TRBJ2-5|TRBV12-3/TRBV12-4|-|-
TGTGCCAGCAGTTTTGGGGGGTTTGAGACCCAGTACTTC
CASSFGGFETQYF
>TRBJ2-7|TRBV28|many|-
TGTGCCAGCAGTTGGGCCACAGGGTCCCCCTACGAGCAGTACTTC
CASSWATGSPYEQYF
>TRBJ1-2|TRBV11-3|-|-
TGTGCCAGCAGCCCCGGGACGGCCGGCTACACCTTC
CASSPGTAGYTF
>TRBJ1-4|TRBV27|many|-
TGTGCCAGCAGTTTAGGAATGGGCCCTGAAAAACTGTTTTTT
CASSLGMGPEKLFF
>TRBJ2-7|TRBV12-3/TRBV12-4|few|TRBD2
TGTGCCAGCAGTTTCGCTAGCGGGAGAGACGAGCAGTACTTC
CASSFASGRDEQYF
>TRBJ1-1|TRBV29-1|many|TRBD1
TGCAGCGGTGCCCCACATCCCGGGACAGGGCATACTGAAGCTTTCTTT
CSGAPHPGTGHTEAFF
>TRBJ2-2|TRBV7-3|once|TRBD1
TGTGCCAGCAGCTCGAAAAAGGGGGCGCAGACCGGGGAGCTGTTTTTT
CASSSKKGAQTGELFF
>TRBJ1-2|TRBV4-1|-|-
TGCGCCAGCAGCCAAGAAGGGGGCTATGGCTACACCTTC
CASSQEGGYGYTF
>TRBJ2-1|TRBV9|many|-
TGTGCCAGCAGCGTAGCCGTGGATCCTGAGCAGTTCTTC
CASSVAVDPEQFF
>TRBJ2-7|TRBV9|-|TRBD2
TGTGCCAGCAGCCCTAGCGGGAGCTCAAGGGAGCAGTACTTC
CASSPSGSSREQYF
>TRBJ2-1|TRBV5-1|few|-
TGCGCCAGCAGCTTACCCCGCAATGAGCAGTTCTTC
CASSLPRNEQFF
>TRBJ2-3|TRBV9|few|-
TGTGCCAGCAGCGTAGGTTACGGGGCTAGCACAGATACGCAGTATTTT
CASSVGYGASTDTQYF
>TRBJ2-1|TRBV5-6|-|-
TGTGCCAGCAGCACAAGCAATGAGCAGTTCTTC
CASSTSNEQFF
>TRBJ2-7|TRBV19|-|-
TGTGCCAGTAGTATTCGAGCTAGAGGGAGAGACGAGCAGTACTTC
CASSIRARGRDEQYF
>TRBJ2-1|TRBV9|-|-
TGTGCCAGCAGCGTGGCGCCGAGCTCCTACAATGAGCAGTTCTTC
CASSVAPSSYNEQFF
>TRBJ2-3|TRBV12-3/TRBV12-4|many|-
TGTGCCAGCAGTCCCGACAGAGATACGCAGTATTTT
CASSPDRDTQYF
>TRBJ2-2|TRBV6-5|many|TRBD1
TGTGCCAGCAGTCCGACGACAGGGGGGTATGCCGGGGAGCTGTTTTTT
CASSPTTGGYAGELFF
>TRBJ1-5|TRBV29-1|-|-
TGCAGCGTTGGGGGGACTGACAGCAATCAGCCCCAGCATTTT
CSVGGTDSNQPQHF
>TRBJ2-3|TRBV12-3/TRBV12-4|few|-
TGTGCCAGCAGTTTAGAAGGACTCGGTTGGGATACGCAGTATTTT
CASSLEGLGWDTQYF
>TRBJ1-2|TRBV24-1|many|-
TGTGCCACAGCATCAAGCTATGGCTACACCTTC
CATASSYGYTF
>TRBJ2-3|TRBV4-1|many|TRBD1
TGCGCCAGCAGCCAAGGGCCGGGACAGGGGTCAGATACGCAGTATTTT
CASSQGPGQGSDTQYF
>TRBJ2-2|TRBV4-1|-|-
TGCGCCAGCAGCCAAGAGGCAGCCCGACCCACCGGGGAGCTGTTTTTT
CASSQEAARPTGELFF
>TRBJ2-3|TRBV15|many|-
TGTGCCACCAGGGAAAGTCACGCAGATACGCAGTATTTT
CATRESHADTQYF
>TRBJ2-1|TRBV6-6|-|-
TGTGCCAGCAGGGAAGGCGGGTATTACAATGAGCAGTTCTTC
CASREGGYYNEQFF
>TRBJ2-7|TRBV3-1|many|-
TGTGCCAGCAGCCACGGGACTTACTCCTACGAGCAGTACTTC
CASSHGTYSYEQYF
>TRBJ2-1|TRBV9|many|-
TGTGCCAGCAGCGTAGAGCCGGGCCCTTACAATGAGCAGTTCTTC
CASSVEPGPYNEQFF
>TRBJ2-3|TRBV3-1|-|-
TGTACCAGCAGCCAACCCCGGTCCGCAGATACGCAGTATTTT
CTSSQPRSADTQYF
>TRBJ2-7|TRBV11-3|-|-
TGTGCCAGCAGCCCGCGACTAGAGCTTGTGCAGTACTTC
CASSPRLELVQYF